These T cell receptor beta chains were read from a single sample in a study of blood T cell repertoires in COVID-19. Some clones are missing from TCRdb's copy, which holds only in-frame ones; the method was immunoSEQ multiplex PCR. The table includes roughly 290,000 clones, approximately 87% detected once. Sequenced material: peripheral blood. The receptors stem from a woman in her fifties or sixties who had recovered from COVID-19. Both conserved end residues are part of each CDR3. D genes are given only for firm matches. Size is omitted from some rows. Given values are once, few, many or a class for expanded clones.

J gene	D gene	clone size	V gene	CDR3 DNA	CDR3 protein
TRBJ1-3	.	.	TRBV10-2	TGCGCCAGCAGTGATGTCAGGGAGGTAGCTGGAAACACCATATATTTT	CASSDVREVAGNTIYF
TRBJ2-1	TRBD2	.	TRBV7-2	TGTGCCAGCAGCTTCGAACTAGCGGGAGGGCGTAGGCAGTTCTTC	CASSFELAGGRRQFF
TRBJ1-3	TRBD1	.	TRBV7-3	TGTGCCAGCAGCTTAACCAGGGGGTCTGGAAACACCATATATTTT	CASSLTRGSGNTIYF
TRBJ1-2	TRBD1	once	TRBV27	TGTGCCAGCATCTCTAGAGGGACAGGGCCCCCGTATGGCTACACCTTC	CASISRGTGPPYGYTF
TRBJ1-4	.	.	TRBV12-3/TRBV12-4	TGTGCCAGCAGTTTCAGCAGGGATGAAAAACTGTTTTTT	CASSFSRDEKLFF
TRBJ1-5	TRBD1	.	TRBV5-4	TGTGCCAGCAGCGGGAGGGACAGGGGACTTAGTCAGCCCCAGCATTTT	CASSGRDRGLSQPQHF
TRBJ2-2	TRBD1	.	TRBV11-3	TGTGCCAGCAGCTTACGGGACAGGGCCAACACCGGGGAGCTGTTTTTT	CASSLRDRANTGELFF
TRBJ1-1	.	.	TRBV28	TGTGCCAGCAGTTTGTCCCTCGGGGGAGCCTGGAACACTGAAGCTTTCTTT	CASSLSLGGAWNTEAFF
TRBJ2-7	TRBD2	.	TRBV18	TGTGCCAGCTCACCACAGACTAGCGGCTCCTACGAGCAGTACTTC	CASSPQTSGSYEQYF
TRBJ1-2	.	.	TRBV3-1/TRBV3-2	TGTGCCAGCAGCCGCAATGGGCAGGGGAACTATGGCTACACCTTC	CASSRNGQGNYGYTF
TRBJ2-5	TRBD2	.	TRBV18	TGTGCCAGCTCATCCGGACTAGCGGGGGGGCCGTCGGAGACCCAGTACTTC	CASSSGLAGGPSETQYF
TRBJ1-5	.	.	TRBV6-2/TRBV6-3	TGTGCCAGCAGTTTGTGGGCAGGGGATCAGCCCCAGCATTTT	CASSLWAGDQPQHF
TRBJ2-4	.	.	TRBV14	TGTGCCAGCAGCCAAGCTTCTAGGAAAAACATTCAGTACTTC	CASSQASRKNIQYF
TRBJ1-2	TRBD1	.	TRBV19	TGTGCCAGTAGGGCGACAGGGGCAGTCTATGGCTACACCTTC	CASRATGAVYGYTF
TRBJ2-7	TRBD1	.	TRBV19	TGTGCCAGTAGTGACGTGGGACAGGGGATCCACGAGCAGTACTTC	CASSDVGQGIHEQYF
TRBJ1-5	TRBD1	.	TRBV28	TGTGCCAGCAGGGCATGGACAGGGGGCCAGCCCCAGCATTTT	CASRAWTGGQPQHF